Listed below are T cell receptor beta chains from one sample, sequenced in a study of CD8 T cells in Susac syndrome. TCRdb independently ran MiXCR on the immunoSEQ multiplex PCR reads; one entry per CDR3 protein. The sample lists 180,000 or so distinct CDR3 sequences; about 95% were seen once. The material sequenced was CD4+ T cells from PBMCs. Every receptor here comes from a human donor in good health. The CDR3 runs from the conserved cysteine through the conserved F or W.

length	V	J	CDR3
14	TRBV5-1	TRBJ1-1	CASTLGEAGTEAFF
14	TRBV29-1	TRBJ2-7	CSVMVGLAYYEQYF
15	TRBV27	TRBJ1-2	CASNLTLAGELGYTF
14	TRBV7-6	TRBJ2-5	CASTPDLQGETQYF
15	TRBV18	TRBJ2-1	CASSPPNSEGGEQFF
12	TRBV28	TRBJ2-7	CASKAPSGEQYF
14	TRBV12-3/TRBV12-4	TRBJ2-3	CASSPGLAGYTQYF
15	TRBV11-2	TRBJ2-1	CASSPQGVRGNEQFF
13	TRBV6-1	TRBJ1-1	CASSTRGNTEAFF
15	TRBV29-1	TRBJ2-1	CSALLAGDYYNEQFF
16	TRBV28	TRBJ2-3	CASRATSGRAGDTQYF
14	TRBV12-3/TRBV12-4	TRBJ2-5	CASSLVRNQETQYF
15	TRBV12-3/TRBV12-4	TRBJ2-1	CASSRDGRTDNEQFF
12	TRBV7-9	TRBJ2-3	CASSTRDLAQYF
19	TRBV7-2	TRBJ2-5	CASSLAGGILAGEEETQYF
15	TRBV28	TRBJ2-3	CASREELRGTDTQYF
13	TRBV28	TRBJ2-7	CASFGGSPYEQYF
13	TRBV20-1	TRBJ2-7	CSAGLAGVDEQYF
13	TRBV9	TRBJ2-1	CASSPTSVVEQFF
13	TRBV6-6	TRBJ2-7	CASSTGRNYEQYF
13	TRBV29-1	TRBJ2-3	CSVEDSFTDTQYF
14	TRBV30	TRBJ2-5	CACNPRGQKETQYF
14	TRBV19	TRBJ1-1	CASSSGQGDTEAFF
15	TRBV12-3/TRBV12-4	TRBJ1-1	CASSLAPKDRSEAFF
11	TRBV28	TRBJ2-7	CASTGPYEQYF
13	TRBV27	TRBJ2-7	CASSSARGYEQYF
15	TRBV4-3	TRBJ1-5	CASSHDRGSNQPQHF
17	TRBV5-4	TRBJ2-1	CASSTQYLAGVYNEQFF
13	TRBV12-3/TRBV12-4	TRBJ1-1	CASRTGDNTEAFF
11	TRBV23-1	TRBJ1-5	CASSQGGAQHF
15	TRBV15	TRBJ2-7	CATSRDWTSGSEQYF
13	TRBV18	TRBJ1-2	CASSPQRDYGYTF
14	TRBV20-1	TRBJ2-7	CSARWTSGLYEQYF
14	TRBV29-1	TRBJ2-2	CSGQTGGNTGELFF
17	TRBV7-9	TRBJ2-6	CASRIGTGGAGANVLTF
14	TRBV5-1	TRBJ2-2	CASSLGGSAEELFF
14	TRBV2	TRBJ1-1	CASSDAQLYTEAFF
13	TRBV7-9	TRBJ2-7	CASSHRQGYEQYF
14	TRBV30	TRBJ1-5	CAWSVNNGNQPQHF
14	TRBV4-2	TRBJ2-7	CASSQEARSYEQYF